This TCR beta chain appears in the sequencing data of a study of blood T cell repertoires in COVID-19. Study at large: The samples span acute and convalescent COVID-19 from the United States, Italy and Spain.

Profiling relied on immunoSEQ multiplex PCR, and the TCRdb table lists in-frame clones only, not all of them. The top ten clones hold roughly a sixth of a sample with 130,000 or so clones, around 89% of them seen once. V lost 5 bases to trimming and J lost 2 bases; unmatched junction nucleotides: 6. The CDR3 covers 16 residues. From germline, CDR1 is SGHRS and CDR2 YFSETQ. This sequence joins TRBV5-1 and TRBJ2-3, with TRBD2 matching over 12 bases. The TCR comes from a man between 50 and 59 years old with active or convalescent COVID-19. Sample: peripheral blood. DNA for the CDR3: TGCGCCAGCAGTCCGGGACTAGCGGGTGACACAGATACGCAGTATTTT. Protein product: CASSPGLAGDTDTQYF.